The entry below gives a single T cell receptor beta chain sequence along with its context. This CDR3 fails to terminate in the conserved phenylalanine or tryptophan, so it likely reflects a read error. It is unclear where the CDR3 begins or ends on the DNA, so no DNA is shown, and the CDR3 is as TCRdb lists it. In patients chosen for sequencing, flow cytometry had shown CD8+CD57+ cell expansion. This entry comes from a study of CD8+CD57+ T cells in acquired aplastic anemia. Genomic DNA provided the template from which TCR beta VDJ and CDR3 profiles were obtained. MiXCR was run by TCRdb on the reads, yielding one entry per CDR3 protein. The data show about 270,000 distinct CDR3 sequences, 82% seen once. Germline V gene lookup returns CDR1 SGHVS and CDR2 FQNEAQ. The CDR3 is made up of 15 amino acids, end residues included.

The sequence was collected from a human donor with aplastic anemia. The chain is built from TRBV7-8 and TRBJ1-1. The sample was sorted CD4+, CD8+, or CD8+CD57+ T cells (not recorded which) from PBMCs. The CDR3 sequence: CASSLARGPDTQYFS.